Listed below are T cell receptor beta chains from one sample, sequenced in a study of T cells in localized non-small cell lung cancer. Some clones are missing from TCRdb's copy, which holds only in-frame ones; the method was immunoSEQ multiplex PCR. Altogether 30,000 to 35,000 clones are present, about nine tenths being singletons, with the ten largest covering around 4.2%. Sequences were derived from peripheral blood, sampled before any cancer treatment. These receptors all stem from a woman aged 40 to 75 with stage I lung adenocarcinoma. Each CDR3 is given with its conserved first and last residue. D genes are given only for firm matches. Where a row states a size, it is once, few, many or the class of an expanded clone; other rows omit it.

d_gene	v_gene	len	abundance	j_gene	CDR3aa	CDR3nt
TRBD2	TRBV2	16	.	TRBJ2-7	CASSEFLAGGSYEQYF	TGTGCCAGCAGTGAATTCCTAGCGGGGGGTTCGTACGAGCAGTACTTC
.	TRBV11-2	16	.	TRBJ1-6	CASSLNGGSDNSPLHF	TGTGCCAGCAGCTTAAATGGGGGAAGTGATAATTCACCCCTCCACTTT
.	TRBV6-4	14	.	TRBJ1-1	CASSPGRMNTEAFF	TGTGCCAGCTCCCCGGGACGGATGAACACTGAAGCTTTCTTT
.	TRBV5-5	14	once	TRBJ2-7	CASSFSSSSYEQYF	TGTGCCAGCAGCTTCTCTAGCAGCTCCTACGAGCAGTACTTC
.	TRBV7-2	13	.	TRBJ1-2	CASSLAGIGGYTF	TGTGCCAGCAGCTTAGCCGGTATAGGTGGCTACACCTTC
.	TRBV27	14	.	TRBJ2-7	CASSWSRSGDEQYF	TGTGCCAGCAGTTGGTCCAGGTCTGGGGACGAGCAGTACTTC
TRBD1	TRBV6-4	14	.	TRBJ2-2	CASSYRGDTGELFF	TGTGCCAGCAGTTACAGGGGGGACACCGGGGAGCTGTTTTTT
.	TRBV7-2	13	.	TRBJ1-2	CASSAGANYGYTF	TGTGCCAGCAGCGCAGGTGCGAACTATGGCTACACCTTC
.	TRBV27	17	.	TRBJ1-1	CASSLIPLSSGRTEAFF	TGTGCCAGCAGTTTAATCCCCTTGAGTTCGGGACGGACTGAAGCTTTCTTT
.	TRBV7-3	15	.	TRBJ2-2	CASSFQAGNTGELFF	TGTGCCAGCAGCTTTCAGGCAGGGAACACCGGGGAGCTGTTTTTT
.	TRBV7-3	13	.	TRBJ2-3	CASSWGRADTQYF	TGTGCCAGCAGCTGGGGCCGGGCAGATACGCAGTATTTT
.	TRBV4-3	15	.	TRBJ1-3	CASSQRTAPGNTIYF	TGCGCCAGCAGCCAACGGACAGCGCCTGGAAACACCATATATTTT
.	TRBV30	12	.	TRBJ2-1	CAWRQSYNEQFF	TGTGCCTGGAGGCAGTCCTACAATGAGCAGTTCTTC
.	TRBV7-3	14	once	TRBJ1-1	CASSPTTGNTEAFF	TGTGCCAGCAGCCCGACGACAGGGAACACTGAAGCTTTCTTT
.	TRBV4-3	16	.	TRBJ1-4	CASSQETTATNEKLFF	TGCGCCAGCAGCCAAGAGACGACAGCAACTAATGAAAAACTGTTTTTT
.	TRBV27	13	.	TRBJ2-7	CASSYSQDYEQYF	TGTGCCAGCAGTTACAGTCAAGACTACGAGCAGTACTTC
.	TRBV9	13	.	TRBJ1-6	CASSVVSNSPLHF	TGTGCCAGCAGCGTAGTTTCGAATTCACCCCTCCACTTT
TRBD1	TRBV11-2	17	.	TRBJ1-1	CASSRMGLTGANTEAFF	TGTGCCAGCAGCCGAATGGGCCTGACAGGGGCGAACACTGAAGCTTTCTTT
.	TRBV7-6	13	.	TRBJ1-2	CASSSGGGYGYTF	TGTGCCAGCAGCTCAGGCGGGGGGTATGGCTACACCTTC
.	TRBV7-3	15	.	TRBJ2-1	CACSLIRETNNEQFF	TGTGCCTGCAGCTTAATAAGGGAGACCAACAATGAGCAGTTCTTC
.	TRBV6-5	15	.	TRBJ2-3	CASSYAALGTDTQYF	TGTGCCAGCAGTTACGCTGCACTGGGCACAGATACGCAGTATTTT
.	TRBV7-8	16	once	TRBJ2-7	CASSLRSGTETYEQYF	TGTGCCAGCAGCTTAAGGTCCGGGACCGAGACCTACGAGCAGTACTTC
.	TRBV19	13	.	TRBJ2-5	CASSIVDQETQYF	TGTGCCAGTAGTATAGTGGACCAAGAGACCCAGTACTTC
.	TRBV7-9	14	.	TRBJ2-4	CASSFRTAKNIQYF	TGTGCCAGCAGCTTCAGGACAGCCAAAAACATTCAGTACTTC
.	TRBV18	16	.	TRBJ1-2	CASSPTRVVSDYGYTF	TGTGCCAGCTCACCTACCAGGGTGGTATCGGACTATGGCTACACCTTC
.	TRBV6-1	12	few	TRBJ2-7	CASSGTEYEQYF	TGTGCCAGCAGTGGGACAGAATACGAGCAGTACTTC
TRBD1	TRBV19	18	.	TRBJ1-1	CASSQSPPGQGLNTEAFF	TGTGCCAGTAGTCAAAGCCCCCCGGGACAGGGCCTGAACACTGAAGCTTTCTTT
TRBD2	TRBV6-5	15	.	TRBJ2-3	CASSLLAGGRDTQYF	TGTGCCAGCAGTCTTCTAGCGGGGGGGCGAGATACGCAGTATTTT
.	TRBV7-9	14	.	TRBJ2-3	CASSLGRVGDTQYF	TGTGCCAGCAGCTTAGGACGGGTTGGAGATACGCAGTATTTT
TRBD1	TRBV9	15	.	TRBJ2-5	CASSVYDRARETQYF	TGTGCCAGCAGTGTCTACGACAGGGCTCGGGAGACCCAGTACTTC
.	TRBV11-2	15	.	TRBJ2-3	CASSFRGFSTDTQYF	TGTGCCAGCAGCTTTCGGGGCTTTAGCACAGATACGCAGTATTTT
TRBD2	TRBV11-2	17	.	TRBJ2-7	CASSKGLAGGRSYEQYF	TGTGCCAGCAGCAAGGGACTAGCGGGGGGACGCTCCTACGAGCAGTACTTC
.	TRBV23-1	15	.	TRBJ2-7	CASSQGTENTDEQYF	TGCGCCAGCAGTCAAGGGACGGAAAATACGGACGAGCAGTACTTC
.	TRBV30	13	.	TRBJ2-7	CAWSRQGVDKQYF	TGTGCCTGGAGTCGGCAGGGCGTCGATAAGCAGTACTTC
.	TRBV11-2	14	.	TRBJ2-2	CASSSQGPTGELFF	TGTGCCAGCAGCTCTCAGGGGCCCACCGGGGAGCTGTTTTTT
.	TRBV5-8	13	.	TRBJ2-1	CASSLGHYNEQFF	TGTGCCAGCAGCTTGGGACACTACAATGAGCAGTTCTTC
.	TRBV11-3	16	.	TRBJ1-2	CASSPFIGGGDYGYTF	TGTGCCAGCAGCCCGTTCATCGGCGGGGGGGACTATGGCTACACCTTC
.	TRBV7-9	17	.	TRBJ2-2	CASSRDRFTPNTGELFF	TGTGCCAGCAGCCGAGACAGGTTCACCCCGAACACCGGGGAGCTGTTTTTT
TRBD1	TRBV19	15	.	TRBJ1-1	CASSTPRTGGHEAFF	TGTGCCAGTAGTACCCCTAGGACAGGTGGACATGAAGCTTTCTTT
.	TRBV11-2	11	once	TRBJ2-7	CASSISYEQYF	TGTGCCAGCAGCATCTCCTACGAGCAGTACTTC
.	TRBV27	15	once	TRBJ1-6	CASSAENSYNSPLHF	TGTGCCAGCAGTGCGGAGAACTCCTATAATTCACCCCTCCACTTT
TRBD2	TRBV9	18	.	TRBJ2-2	CASSVTGGLAGAPGELFF	TGTGCCAGCAGCGTAACGGGGGGGCTAGCGGGGGCCCCCGGGGAGCTGTTTTTT
TRBD2	TRBV13	17	.	TRBJ2-4	CASSPTSGTPSYNIQYF	TGTGCCAGCAGCCCGACTAGCGGAACACCGAGCTACAACATTCAGTACTTC
.	TRBV11-2	16	.	TRBJ2-6	CASSLIIGDGANVLTF	TGTGCCAGCAGCTTAATAATAGGGGATGGGGCCAACGTCCTGACTTTC
.	TRBV11-3	11	.	TRBJ2-7	CASSLFYEQYF	TGTGCCAGCAGCTTATTCTACGAGCAGTACTTC
.	TRBV6-1	13	.	TRBJ1-5	CATGESGRQPQHF	TGTGCCACAGGAGAATCGGGACGTCAGCCCCAGCATTTT
.	TRBV6-6	14	.	TRBJ1-1	CASSHSRGNTEAFF	TGTGCCAGCAGCCACAGCCGGGGGAACACTGAAGCTTTCTTT
.	TRBV30	15	.	TRBJ1-6	CAWSVLSEYNSPLHF	TGTGCCTGGAGTGTCCTGTCAGAGTATAATTCACCCCTCCACTTT
.	TRBV6-4	12	.	TRBJ2-5	CASSDHLGTQYF	TGTGCCAGCAGTGACCATCTTGGGACCCAGTACTTC
.	TRBV6-6	15	.	TRBJ1-1	CASSYWGGEVSEAFF	TGTGCCAGCAGTTACTGGGGGGGAGAAGTCTCTGAAGCTTTCTTT
.	TRBV7-6	14	few	TRBJ1-2	CASSFNRDGYGYTF	TGTGCCAGCAGTTTTAACCGGGACGGGTATGGCTACACCTTC
.	TRBV11-1	14	.	TRBJ2-7	CASSLGVHSYEQYF	TGTGCCAGCTCCCTGGGGGTTCACTCCTACGAGCAGTACTTC
.	TRBV30	16	few	TRBJ1-6	CAWSDIRASYNSPLHF	TGTGCCTGGAGCGACATCAGGGCTTCCTATAATTCACCCCTCCACTTT
TRBD2	TRBV23-1	19	once	TRBJ2-3	CASSQPGLAGFISTDTQYF	TGCGCCAGCAGTCAGCCGGGACTAGCGGGGTTCATTAGCACAGATACGCAGTATTTT
.	TRBV19	16	.	TRBJ2-3	CASSIPSGGSTDTQYF	TGTGCCAGTAGTATACCCTCGGGCGGCTCCACAGATACGCAGTATTTT
.	TRBV27	16	once	TRBJ2-3	CASSFSVGWVADTQYF	TGTGCCAGCAGTTTCTCCGTGGGATGGGTAGCAGATACGCAGTATTTT
.	TRBV7-6	15	.	TRBJ2-7	CASSLGWGTSYEQYF	TGTGCCAGCAGCTTAGGGTGGGGAACTTCCTACGAGCAGTACTTC
.	TRBV9	15	.	TRBJ1-5	CASSVDEGSNQPQHF	TGTGCCAGCAGCGTAGACGAGGGAAGCAATCAGCCCCAGCATTTT
.	TRBV5-1	14	.	TRBJ1-1	CASSSIGQNTEAFF	TGCGCCAGCAGCTCAATCGGGCAGAACACTGAAGCTTTCTTT